This T cell receptor beta chain is from a study of T cell responses to AZD1222 COVID-19 vaccine. Study-level points and caveats: Recipients of two AZD1222 doses showed rising Spike-specific TCR breadth and depth. The study reported that nearly half of spike-specific TCRs target unmutated variant regions. Dominant CD4 TCR responses targeted spike regions 160-218 and 743-854. Clonal diversity was possibly underestimated; the donors were predominantly white British and more often female.

The CDR3 runs to 13 residues. V was clipped by 5 bases and J by 5 bases, with 9 bases between them. Clones were sequenced by immunoSEQ multiplex PCR, and TCRdb holds only the in-frame ones, with some missing. The table includes 200,000 to 300,000 clones, 93% detected once. To note about this clone: The antigen is not known.

The sequence was collected from an adult in good health. V is TRBV12-3 or TRBV12-4 and J is TRBJ2-2; D possibly corresponds to TRBD2 (5 bases). The sample in question was peripheral blood, obtained on day 0 of AZD1222 vaccination. CDR3 loop: CASSRDITGELFF. The CDR3 DNA follows: TGTGCCAGCAGTCGGGATATAACCGGGGAGCTGTTTTTT.